The rows below give T cell receptor beta chains drawn from one sample of a study of blood T cell repertoires in COVID-19. Only in-frame clones appear in the TCRdb table, and some are missing; sequencing was by immunoSEQ multiplex PCR. The repertoire includes some 120,000 clones, approximately 74% of them detected once, and around 5.9% sits in the top ten. The source material was peripheral blood. These receptors all stem from a man aged 55 to 70 with acute or convalescent COVID-19. Each CDR3 is given with its conserved first and last residue. The D gene is left open where the match is weak. Size tells how often a clone was seen (once, few, many) or the class of an expanded clone, and some rows leave it out.

>TRBJ1-2|TRBV11-2|TRBD1|-
TGTGCCAGCAGCCGAGACAGGGCTGGCTACACCTTC
CASSRDRAGYTF
>TRBJ2-7|TRBV5-1|TRBD1|once
TGCGCCAGCAGCTTGGGGACAGGTTCGGCCTACGAGCAGTACTTC
CASSLGTGSAYEQYF
>TRBJ2-7|TRBV7-2|TRBD2|-
TGTGCCAGCAGCTCCCAGACTAGCGGGGTGCAGTACTTC
CASSSQTSGVQYF
>TRBJ2-2|TRBV9|-|-
TGTGCCAGCAGCGGCCGGGATTACACCGGGGAGCTGTTTTTT
CASSGRDYTGELFF
>TRBJ2-5|TRBV19|TRBD2|-
TGTGCCAGCAGTAGCGGGGGAGAGACAGAGACCCAGTACTTC
CASSSGGETETQYF
>TRBJ2-3|TRBV9|-|-
TGTGCCAGCAGTCTCTGGCATACAGATACGCAGTATTTT
CASSLWHTDTQYF
>TRBJ2-2|TRBV9|-|-
TGTGCCAGCAGCCCCCAGACAGGCCGAATCACCGGGGAGCTGTTTTTT
CASSPQTGRITGELFF
>TRBJ2-5|TRBV30|-|-
TGCGGCCTAAGCGGAGAAACCCAAGAGACCCAGTACTTC
CGLSGETQETQYF
>TRBJ1-3|TRBV7-6|TRBD1|few
TGTGCCAGCAGCTTAGTTGCAGGGGGCCCGGTGAACACCATATATTTT
CASSLVAGGPVNTIYF
>TRBJ1-5|TRBV18|TRBD1|-
TGTGCCAGCTCACCATCCACAGGGGAAAGGAGTAATCAGCCCCAGCATTTT
CASSPSTGERSNQPQHF
>TRBJ1-2|TRBV14|-|-
TGTGCCAGCAGCTACAGGGCTGGATATGGCTACACCTTC
CASSYRAGYGYTF
>TRBJ1-2|TRBV12-3/TRBV12-4|-|-
TGTGCCAGCAGTACCGAGGGCTATGGCTACACCTTC
CASSTEGYGYTF
>TRBJ1-1|TRBV10-3|-|-
TGTGCCATCAGTGAGATCCAGGGCCTAACTGAAGCTTTCTTT
CAISEIQGLTEAFF
>TRBJ2-4|TRBV7-9|TRBD2|few
TGTGCCAGCAGCGCGACTAGCGCTCTAGCCAAAAACATTCAGTACTTC
CASSATSALAKNIQYF
>TRBJ1-2|TRBV6-5|-|-
TGTGCCAGCAGTCCCCAAGGGGCTGGCTACACCTTC
CASSPQGAGYTF
>TRBJ1-5|TRBV28|TRBD1|-
TGTGCCAGCAGTTACACGACAGGGGGCACTCAGCCCCAGCATTTT
CASSYTTGGTQPQHF
>TRBJ2-3|TRBV7-2|-|few
TGTGCCAGCAGCTTAGAATCTCTCACAGATACGCAGTATTTT
CASSLESLTDTQYF
>TRBJ2-7|TRBV10-1|-|-
TGCGCCAGCAACGGGGTACCCGGTTCCGAGCAGTACTTC
CASNGVPGSEQYF
>TRBJ1-4|TRBV6-5|-|-
TGTGCCAGCAAACTCCGGGGGTTTAATGAAAAACTGTTTTTT
CASKLRGFNEKLFF
>TRBJ1-2|TRBV19|-|-
TGTGCCAGTAGTATAGTGTGGACAGCTAACTATGGCTACACCTTC
CASSIVWTANYGYTF
>TRBJ2-7|TRBV7-8|TRBD2|few
TGTGCCAGCAGCTTATTTCTAACTAGCGGGAACCTACAAGCTTACGAGCAGTACTTC
CASSLFLTSGNLQAYEQYF
>TRBJ1-4|TRBV6-5|TRBD1|-
TGTGCCAGCAGGGGTCACGGGACAGGTTTAGAAAAACTGTTTTTT
CASRGHGTGLEKLFF
>TRBJ1-4|TRBV7-9|TRBD1|-
TGTGCCAGCAGCCCACGGACAGGGCAGGAAAAACTGTTTTTT
CASSPRTGQEKLFF
>TRBJ2-3|TRBV7-3|-|-
TGTGCCAGCAGCGTAGGTCTAGCAGATACGCAGTATTTT
CASSVGLADTQYF
>TRBJ1-2|TRBV4-1|-|-
TGCGCCAGCAGCCAAGACTATTCAGGGTCTTATGGCTACACCTTC
CASSQDYSGSYGYTF
>TRBJ1-1|TRBV6-6|-|-
TGTGCCAGCAAACAGGAGGTCAGGGGCACTGAAGCTTTCTTT
CASKQEVRGTEAFF
>TRBJ2-2|TRBV7-2|-|-
TGTGCCAGCAGCTCGTACTTCCCCACCGGGGAGCTGTTTTTT
CASSSYFPTGELFF
>TRBJ1-5|TRBV30|TRBD1|-
TGTGCCTGGTCCAACAGGGGAAATCAGCCCCAGCATTTT
CAWSNRGNQPQHF
>TRBJ2-1|TRBV24-1|TRBD1|-
TGTGCCACCAGTGACGCGACAGGGGTCAATGAGCAGTTCTTC
CATSDATGVNEQFF
>TRBJ2-3|TRBV4-1|TRBD1|-
TGCGCCAGCAGCCAAGATTCAGGACAGGGATTGCCAGATACGCAGTATTTT
CASSQDSGQGLPDTQYF